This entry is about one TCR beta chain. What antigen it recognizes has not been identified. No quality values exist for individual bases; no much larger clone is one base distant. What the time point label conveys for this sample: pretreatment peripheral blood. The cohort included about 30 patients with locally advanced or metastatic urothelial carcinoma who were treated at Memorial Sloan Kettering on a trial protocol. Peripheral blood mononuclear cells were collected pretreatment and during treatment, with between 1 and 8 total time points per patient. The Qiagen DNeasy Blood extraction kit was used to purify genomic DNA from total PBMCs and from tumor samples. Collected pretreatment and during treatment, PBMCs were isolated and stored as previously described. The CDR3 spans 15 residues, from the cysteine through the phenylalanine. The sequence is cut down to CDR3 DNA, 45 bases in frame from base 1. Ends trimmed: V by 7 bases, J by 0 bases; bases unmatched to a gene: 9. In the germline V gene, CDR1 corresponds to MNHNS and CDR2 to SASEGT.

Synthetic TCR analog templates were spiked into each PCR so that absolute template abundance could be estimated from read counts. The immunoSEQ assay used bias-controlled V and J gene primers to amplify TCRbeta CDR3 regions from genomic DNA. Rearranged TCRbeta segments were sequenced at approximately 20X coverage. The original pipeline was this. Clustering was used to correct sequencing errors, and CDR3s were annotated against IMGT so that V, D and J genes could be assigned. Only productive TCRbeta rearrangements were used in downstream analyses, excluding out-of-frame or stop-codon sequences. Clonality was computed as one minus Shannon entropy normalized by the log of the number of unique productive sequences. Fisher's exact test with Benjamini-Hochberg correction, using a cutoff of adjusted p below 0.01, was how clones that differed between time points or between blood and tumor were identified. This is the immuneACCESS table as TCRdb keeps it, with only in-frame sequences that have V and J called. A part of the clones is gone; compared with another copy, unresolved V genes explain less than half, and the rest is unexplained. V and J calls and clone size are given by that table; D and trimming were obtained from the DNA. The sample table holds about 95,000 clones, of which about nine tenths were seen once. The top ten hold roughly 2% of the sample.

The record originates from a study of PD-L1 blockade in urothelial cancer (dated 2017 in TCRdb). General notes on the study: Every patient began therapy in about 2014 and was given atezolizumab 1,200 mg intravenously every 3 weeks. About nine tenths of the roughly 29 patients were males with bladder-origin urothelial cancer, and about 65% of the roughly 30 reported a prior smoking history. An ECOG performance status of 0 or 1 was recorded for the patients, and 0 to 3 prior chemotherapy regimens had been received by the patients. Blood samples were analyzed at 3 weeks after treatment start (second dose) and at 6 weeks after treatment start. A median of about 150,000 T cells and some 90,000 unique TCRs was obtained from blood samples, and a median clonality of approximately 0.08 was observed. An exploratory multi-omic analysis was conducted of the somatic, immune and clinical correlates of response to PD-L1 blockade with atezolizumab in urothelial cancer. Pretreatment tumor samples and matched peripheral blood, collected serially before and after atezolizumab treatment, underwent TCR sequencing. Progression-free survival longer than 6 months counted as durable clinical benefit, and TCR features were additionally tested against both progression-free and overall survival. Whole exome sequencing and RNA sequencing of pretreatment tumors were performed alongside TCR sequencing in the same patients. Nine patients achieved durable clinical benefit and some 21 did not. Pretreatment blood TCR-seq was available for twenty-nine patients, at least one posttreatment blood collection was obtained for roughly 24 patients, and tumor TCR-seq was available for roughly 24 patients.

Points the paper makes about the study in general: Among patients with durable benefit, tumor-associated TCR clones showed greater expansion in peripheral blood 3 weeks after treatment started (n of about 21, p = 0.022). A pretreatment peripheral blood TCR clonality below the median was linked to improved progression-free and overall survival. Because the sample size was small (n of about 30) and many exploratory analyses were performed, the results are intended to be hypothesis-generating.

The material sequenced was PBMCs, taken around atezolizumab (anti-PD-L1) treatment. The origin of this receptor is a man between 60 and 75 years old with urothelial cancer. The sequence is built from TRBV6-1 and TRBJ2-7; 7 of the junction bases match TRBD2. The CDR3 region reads CASNPTAGSSYEQYF. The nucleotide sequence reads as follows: TGTGCCAGCAATCCTACAGCGGGGAGCTCCTACGAGCAGTACTTC.